The 10 T cell receptor beta chains below all came from one sample that was sequenced in a study of Graves' ophthalmopathy and Graves' hyperthyroidism. Transcripts of RNA were the source for amplifying TCR beta CDR3 regions. After a first-round RT-PCR with HTBI primers, a second-round multiplex PCR was run. TCRdb reprocessed the multiplex PCR reads with MiXCR, giving one entry per CDR3 protein. This table has almost 750,000 distinct CDR3 sequences, approximately 40% appearing once. Sequenced material: peripheral blood. Receptors originate from an adult man with Graves' ophthalmopathy.

This chain uses TRBV5-7 with TRBJ2-5, with TRBD1 matching 8 bases. TRBV5-7 is treated as an ORF (open reading frame) with a function not yet certain. The V gene end was trimmed by 4 bases and the J gene end by 5 bases; junction bases not matched to a gene: 10. This CDR3 has 15 residues. The CDR3 spells CASSARRGQRETQYF. The CDR3 DNA sequence: TGTGCCAGCAGCGCCCGCAGGGGGCAGCGGGAGACCCAGTACTTC.

There are a few counts of this clonotype. The genes are TRBV7-9 and TRBJ1-1; no definite D call. Trimming took 5 bases from V and 0 from J, leaving 10 bases between them. Germline CDR1 reads SEHNR; CDR2 reads FQNEAQ (reference sequence). The CDR3 sequence is 14 residues long. The CDR3 region has the DNA TGTGCCAGCAGCCAAGCACAGTTGAACACTGAAGCTTTCTTT. Protein sequence: CASSQAQLNTEAFF.

The V call is TRBV20-1, the J call TRBJ2-7; no reliable D call. Germline CDR1 reads DFQATT; CDR2 reads SNEGSKA (reference sequence). This CDR3 has 14 residues. The V gene lost 3 bases and the J gene lost 2 bases, with 14 bases spanning the gap. CDR3 amino acids: CSASTLQHTYEQYF. The CDR3 DNA reads as TGCAGTGCTAGTACACTCCAACATACCTACGAGCAGTACTTC.

The rearrangement joins TRBV29-1 to TRBJ2-5; 9 bases are a match to TRBD2. V trimming: 7 bases; J trimming: 3 bases; junction bases outside the gene matches: 21. Germline loops: CDR1 SQVTM, CDR2 ANQGSEA. The CDR3 totals 18 residues. The CDR3 coding sequence is TGCAGCGCCCGCCCCCCTAGCGGGGTGACCTTGTTCGAAGAGACCCAGTACTTC. Protein sequence: CSARPPSGVTLFEETQYF. Together with reference TRBV29-1 and TRBJ2-5, the CDR3 gives the full variable domain: SAVISQKPSRDICQRGTSLTIQCQVDSQVTMMFWYRQQPGQSLTLIATANQGSEATYESGFVIDKFPISRPNLTFSTLTVSNMSPEDSSIYLCSARPPSGVTLFEETQYFGPGTRLLVL.

In its sample, this clonotype was seen many times. The chain employs TRBV19 and TRBJ1-1; a possible D gene is TRBD1 (5 bases). This CDR3 is 15 amino acids long. V was cut by 1 base and J by 1 base, with 10 bases left in between. The germline CDR1 and CDR2 sequences are LNHDA and SQIVND (reference sequence). CDR3 loop: CASSIARQPNTEAFF. DNA of the CDR3: TGTGCCAGTAGTATAGCCCGACAGCCGAACACTGAAGCTTTCTTT.

The DNA of the CDR3 is TGCAGCTACCAGGGGAACTATGGCTACACCTTC. Translated: CSYQGNYGYTF. V is TRBV29-1 and J is TRBJ1-2; possible D gene TRBD1, 6 bases. Trimming removed 8 bases at V and 2 bases at J, with 9 bases between. Germline-derived CDR1 and CDR2 are SQVTM and ANQGSEA. This CDR3 spans 11 amino acids.

The chain recombines TRBV20-1 with TRBJ1-1, with TRBD1 matching over 12 bases. CDR1 is DFQATT and CDR2 is SNEGSKA in the germline V gene (reference sequence). The CDR3 runs 18 residues. V trimming: 0 bases; J trimming: 0 bases; junction bases outside the gene matches: 8. The CDR3 is CSARDQGDRGLLNTEAFF. In nucleotides, the CDR3 is TGCAGTGCTAGAGATCAAGGGGACAGGGGGCTTCTGAACACTGAAGCTTTCTTT.

This clonotype was seen at least ten times. V and J are TRBV7-2 and TRBJ2-7; D gene ambiguous. CDR3 length equals 14 residues. Germline-derived CDR1 and CDR2 are SGHTA and FQGNSA. The V end was cut by 5 bases, the J end by 1 base, with 12 bases between. The CDR3 DNA follows: TGTGCCAGCAGCGTCAGTGACGGATCCTACGAGCAGTACTTC. Its translation is CASSVSDGSYEQYF.

This clonotype was found many times. The gene calls are TRBV19 and TRBJ1-5; tentatively, D is TRBD1 (5 bases). In germline, CDR1 is LNHDA, CDR2 SQIVND (reference sequence). Trimming removed 10 bases from V and 7 bases from J, with 17 bases in between. This CDR3 comprises 13 residues. CDR3 sequence (DNA): TGTGCCACGAAGGGGTACCCAGCCCAGCCCCAGCATTTT. This sequence encodes CATKGYPAQPQHF.

In its sample, this clonotype was seen many times. V and J are TRBV10-3 and TRBJ2-5; 15 nucleotides line up with TRBD2. CDR1 and CDR2 from the germline V gene are ENHRY and SYGVKD. The CDR3 is 17 amino acids. With V trimmed by 5 bases and J by 5 bases, 9 bases remained unmatched. The CDR3 DNA reads TGTGCCATCAGTACCACTGGACTAGCGGGAGGGAGGGAGACCCAGTACTTC. Protein product: CAISTTGLAGGRETQYF.